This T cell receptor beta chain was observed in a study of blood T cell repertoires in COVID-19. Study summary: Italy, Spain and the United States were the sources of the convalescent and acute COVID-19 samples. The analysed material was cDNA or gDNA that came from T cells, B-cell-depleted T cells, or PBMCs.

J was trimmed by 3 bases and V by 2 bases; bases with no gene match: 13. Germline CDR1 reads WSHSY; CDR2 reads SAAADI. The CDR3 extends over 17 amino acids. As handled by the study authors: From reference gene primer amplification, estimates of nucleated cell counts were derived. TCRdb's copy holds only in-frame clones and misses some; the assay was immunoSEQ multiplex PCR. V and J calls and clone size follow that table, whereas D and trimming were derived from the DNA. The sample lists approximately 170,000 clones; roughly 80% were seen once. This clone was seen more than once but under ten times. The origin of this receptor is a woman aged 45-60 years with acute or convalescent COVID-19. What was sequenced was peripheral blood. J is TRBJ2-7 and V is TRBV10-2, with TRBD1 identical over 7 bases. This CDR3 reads CASSERRGQKINYEQYF. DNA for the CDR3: TGCGCCAGCAGTGAGAGACGGGGACAGAAAATAAACTACGAGCAGTACTTC.